One sample yielded the 27 T cell receptor beta chains listed below, sequenced in a study of blood T cell repertoires in COVID-19. Profiled with immunoSEQ multiplex PCR; TCRdb holds only in-frame clones, not every one. This sample yields more than 300,000 clones, of which 70% to 90% are seen a single time; approximately 1.6% belongs to the top ten. The sequenced material came from peripheral blood. Receptors were obtained from a woman in her 30s with COVID-19, enrolled during active disease.

This sequence joins TRBV6-2 or TRBV6-3 and TRBJ2-7; D is ambiguous. This CDR3 is built from 14 residues. Germline V CDR1 and CDR2: MNHEY, SVGEGT. Trimming shortened V by 4 bases and J by 8 bases, and 18 bases separated the two germline ends. The CDR3 region is CASSSTPELGQQYF. CDR3 bases: TGTGCCAGCAGTTCCACACCAGAACTGGGCCAGCAGTACTTC.

V usage is TRBV7-2 and J usage is TRBJ2-3; 8 bases map to TRBD2. The CDR3 loop spans 16 amino acids. CDR1 and CDR2 from the germline V gene are SGHTA and FQGNSA. The V and J ends lost 6 bases and 6 bases, in that order; junction bases with no gene match: 14. CDR3 residues: CASRLSARGASDTQYF. In DNA, the CDR3 is TGTGCCAGCAGACTGTCGGCGCGGGGGGCGTCGGATACGCAGTATTTT.

This sequence joins TRBV10-3 and TRBJ1-2; 9 bases align to TRBD1. Germline assignment: CDR1 ENHRY and CDR2 SYGVKD. The V segment lost 4 bases and the J segment 7 bases; nucleotides outside the gene matches: 4. The CDR3 sequence is 13 residues long. This chain's CDR3 is CAISGGQGFGYTF. The CDR3 DNA is TGTGCCATCAGTGGGGGACAGGGATTTGGCTACACCTTC.

The J gene is TRBJ2-1, the V gene TRBV3-1 (or the pseudogene TRBV3-2), with a weak D call TRBD1 (6 bases). CDR1 and CDR2 from the germline V gene are LGHDT and YNNKEL (reference sequence). This CDR3 is built from 12 residues. V was cut by 4 bases and J by 10 bases, with 11 bases left in between. The CDR3 is CASSPGQREQFF. The DNA of the CDR3 is TGTGCCAGCAGCCCTGGACAGAGGGAGCAGTTCTTC.

The rearrangement uses TRBV6-5 and TRBJ1-1, with TRBD1 matching 10 bases. CDR3 length: 15 amino acids. Germline CDR1 and CDR2: MNHEY and SVGAGI. The V gene end was trimmed by 7 bases and the J gene end by 5 bases; junction bases not matched to a gene: 10. The CDR3 loop is CASTPMDRGWTEAFF. The CDR3 nucleotides read TGTGCCAGCACCCCGATGGACAGGGGGTGGACTGAAGCTTTCTTT.

In its sample, this clone was seen a few times. The V call is TRBV27, the J call TRBJ1-2; D gene ambiguous. The germline V gene encodes CDR1 MNHEY and CDR2 SMNVEV (reference sequence). V shed 6 bases and J shed 2 bases, with 10 bases lying between them. The CDR3 covers 13 residues. Here the CDR3 DNA reads TGTGCCAGCAGCCGACAAAAGAACTATGGCTACACCTTC. Its translation: CASSRQKNYGYTF.

This chain links TRBV20-1 with TRBJ1-2, with 7 bases that match TRBD1. CDR3 length equals 12 residues. J lost 9 bases, V lost 3 bases, and 7 bases had no gene match. The V gene's germline CDR1 is DFQATT and CDR2 SNEGSKA (reference sequence). The CDR3 bases are TGCAGTGCTAGTGACAGGGTTAGTAGCTACACCTTC. This translates into CSASDRVSSYTF.

This clone is a singleton in its sample. The chain couples TRBV27 to TRBJ1-1; 9 bases align to TRBD1. V lost 5 bases to trimming and J lost 8 bases; unmatched junction nucleotides: 9. CDR1 is MNHEY and CDR2 is SMNVEV in the germline V gene (reference sequence). This CDR3 has 14 amino acids. DNA of the CDR3: TGTGCCAGCAGTATAGGGACAGGGCCCTGGGAAGCTTTCTTT. This gives the protein CASSIGTGPWEAFF.

V gene TRBV27 combines with J gene TRBJ1-4, with no clear D. Trimming shortened V by 5 bases and J by 3 bases, and 10 bases separated the two germline ends. The CDR3 covers 14 residues. CDR1 is MNHEY and CDR2 is SMNVEV in the germline V gene (reference sequence). CDR3 protein: CASSGGRPNEKLFF. In DNA, the CDR3 is TGTGCCAGCAGTGGAGGGAGGCCTAATGAAAAACTGTTTTTT.

The rearrangement joins TRBV7-9 to TRBJ1-1; D remains ambiguous. Germline V gene data show CDR1 as SEHNR and CDR2 as FQNEAQ (reference sequence). Trimming stripped 5 bases from V and 4 bases from J, with 23 bases between. The CDR3 covers 17 residues. This chain's CDR3 is CASSPRHLAYRGTEAFF. CDR3 DNA: TGTGCCAGCAGCCCCCGGCATCTGGCCTATCGGGGCACTGAAGCTTTCTTT.

A word on this clone: The sample contains more than one DNA sequence encoding this CDR3. The rearrangement uses TRBV5-4 and TRBJ1-1, with a tentative D call TRBD1 (5 bases). V lost 0 bases, J lost 4 bases, and 7 bases lay in between. Germline loops: CDR1 SGHNT, CDR2 YYREEE (reference sequence). This CDR3 has 13 residues. The CDR3 DNA follows: TGTGCCAGCAGCTTGGGGGGGGGCACTGAAGCTTTCTTT. It encodes CASSLGGGTEAFF.

The V call is TRBV7-9, the J call TRBJ1-1, with 7 bases matching TRBD1. The CDR3 sequence is 15 residues long. V lost 4 bases to trimming and J lost 8 bases; unmatched junction nucleotides: 13. CDR1 SEHNR and CDR2 FQNEAQ come from the germline V gene (reference sequence). CDR3 amino acids: CASSSGQEEHWEAFF. CDR3 DNA: TGTGCCAGCAGCTCCGGACAGGAGGAACACTGGGAAGCTTTCTTT.

The chain links TRBV4-2 to TRBJ2-4, with D tentatively TRBD2 (7 bases). Germline V CDR1 and CDR2: LGHNA, YNFKEQ. Trimming removed 1 base at V and 0 bases at J, with 16 bases between. The CDR3 runs 18 residues. CDR3 amino acids: CASSQGRGRDIAKNIQYF. In nucleotides, the CDR3 is TGTGCCAGCAGCCAAGGCCGAGGGAGGGACATAGCCAAAAACATTCAGTACTTC.

This clone has a handful of counts. The genes are TRBV3-1 (or the pseudogene TRBV3-2) and TRBJ1-4; 10 bases are a match to TRBD1. Germline V gene sequence: CDR1 LGHDT, CDR2 YNNKEL (reference sequence). V lost 5 bases and J lost 7; bases outside the gene matches: 10. The CDR3 is made up of 16 amino acids. The CDR3 sequence: CASSFGTGDGAEKLFF. The DNA of the CDR3 is TGTGCCAGCAGCTTCGGGACAGGGGATGGGGCTGAAAAACTGTTTTTT.

Only one count was recorded for this clone. The chain joins TRBV5-4 to TRBJ2-3, with 7 nucleotides matching TRBD1. After removal of 2 bases from V and 0 bases from J, the junction contained 6 bases not matched to a gene. The CDR3 totals 16 residues. The germline gives CDR1 SGHNT, CDR2 YYREEE (reference sequence). As DNA, the CDR3 is TGTGCCAGCAGCTTTGACAGGGATCCTAGCACAGATACGCAGTATTTT. The encoded protein is CASSFDRDPSTDTQYF.

The chain links TRBV19 to TRBJ1-6; the D is unclear. Trimming removed 5 bases from V and 4 bases from J, with 9 bases in between. Germline lookup yields CDR1 LNHDA and CDR2 SQIVND (reference sequence). This CDR3 is built from 14 residues. CDR3 DNA sequence: TGTGCCAGTAGTGATGGGCTGTATAATTCACCCCTCCACTTT. It encodes CASSDGLYNSPLHF.

The chain is built from TRBV12-3 or TRBV12-4 and TRBJ1-2, with D maybe TRBD1 (5 bases). V was trimmed by 4 bases and J by 7 bases, leaving 7 bases between them. CDR3 length: 11 residues. The DNA for the CDR3 is TGTGCCAGCAGTTCAGGGTTTGGCTACACCTTC. Translation gives CASSSGFGYTF.

The rearrangement joins TRBV18 to TRBJ2-4; no definite D call. CDR1 and CDR2 from the germline V gene are KGHSH and LQKENI. The CDR3 is made up of 15 amino acids. V was shortened by 3 bases and J by 4 bases, with 13 bases between the two germline ends. The CDR3, as DNA: TGTGCCAGCTCACCTGGAGAACTTAATAAAAACATTCAGTACTTC. Translating it yields CASSPGELNKNIQYF.

J is TRBJ2-2 and V is TRBV2; the match to TRBD1 covers 7 bases. The trim removed 2 bases at V and 4 bases at J, leaving 7 bases unmatched. CDR1 is SNHLY, CDR2 FYNNEI, per germline. CDR3 length: 16 residues. The CDR3 nucleotides are TGTGCCAGCAGTGAACAGGGGGTCTCCCTCACCGGGGAGCTGTTTTTT. It codes for CASSEQGVSLTGELFF.

The genes are TRBV19 and TRBJ2-6, with a weak D call TRBD1 (6 bases). V lost 6 bases to trimming and J lost 3 bases, with 18 bases between them. The CDR3 extends over 17 amino acids. In germline, CDR1 is LNHDA, CDR2 SQIVND (reference sequence). This CDR3 is CASRLTGLRDGANVLTF. The CDR3 DNA reads as TGTGCCAGTAGGCTCACAGGGTTAAGGGATGGGGCCAACGTCCTGACTTTC.

This sequence joins TRBV7-9 and TRBJ1-1, with D unclear. V lost 4 bases to trimming and J lost 3 bases, with 12 bases between them. The CDR3 spans 14 residues. Germline V gene data show CDR1 as SEHNR and CDR2 as FQNEAQ (reference sequence). CDR3 nucleotides: TGTGCCAGCAGCTCTACAGCCCTTGACACTGAAGCTTTCTTT. This encodes CASSSTALDTEAFF.

The V and J genes are TRBV7-2 and TRBJ2-1, with D tentatively TRBD1 (6 bases). This CDR3 has 16 amino acids. CDR1 is SGHTA, CDR2 FQGNSA, per germline. V lost 2 bases to trimming and J lost 6 bases, with 17 bases between them. This CDR3 reads CASSLRSGAQPNEQFF. For the CDR3, the DNA is TGTGCCAGCAGCTTAAGATCAGGGGCCCAACCCAATGAGCAGTTCTTC.

J is TRBJ1-2 and V is TRBV2; weak D call: TRBD1 (6 bases). The germline V gene encodes CDR1 SNHLY and CDR2 FYNNEI. The CDR3 contains 13 residues. Trimming removed 2 bases at V and 9 bases at J, with 13 bases between. The CDR3 DNA follows: TGTGCCAGCAGTGAAAAAAGGGGGTCTCGCTACACCTTC. It is translated as CASSEKRGSRYTF.

The chain recombines TRBV2 with TRBJ2-7; TRBD1 aligns across 7 bases. This CDR3 spans 13 amino acids. After removal of 6 bases from V and 0 bases from J, the junction contained 2 bases not matched to a gene. CDR1 is SNHLY and CDR2 is FYNNEI in the germline V gene. CDR3 bases: TGTGCCAGCAGGGGGACAGACTCCTACGAGCAGTACGTC. Protein sequence: CASRGTDSYEQYV.

The chain is built from TRBV19 and TRBJ1-4, with 9 bases lining up with TRBD1. V trimming: 6 bases; J trimming: 3 bases; junction bases outside the gene matches: 8. CDR3 size: 16 residues. The germline V gene encodes CDR1 LNHDA and CDR2 SQIVND (reference sequence). The DNA of the CDR3 is TGTGCCAGTAGCTGGGACAGGGAACATTCTAATGAAAAACTGTTTTTT. Translating gives CASSWDREHSNEKLFF.

This chain joins TRBV3-1 (or the pseudogene TRBV3-2) and TRBJ2-3; 8 bases are a match to TRBD2. CDR1 and CDR2 (germline): LGHDT, YNNKEL (reference sequence). The CDR3 sequence is 16 residues long. V lost 0 bases to trimming and J lost 3 bases; unmatched junction nucleotides: 5. DNA of the CDR3: TGTGCCAGCAGCCAAGAGCACACGGGGGGGACAGATACGCAGTATTTT. The encoded protein is CASSQEHTGGTDTQYF.

The genes are TRBV28 and TRBJ2-3; tentative D call: TRBD2 (5 bases). CDR1 and CDR2 (germline): MDHEN, SYDVKM. V lost 5 bases to trimming and J lost 7 bases, with 13 bases between them. The CDR3 has 13 amino acids. CDR3 sequence (DNA): TGTGCCAGCAGTCCTAGGACGGGGAATACGCAGTATTTT. Translating gives CASSPRTGNTQYF.